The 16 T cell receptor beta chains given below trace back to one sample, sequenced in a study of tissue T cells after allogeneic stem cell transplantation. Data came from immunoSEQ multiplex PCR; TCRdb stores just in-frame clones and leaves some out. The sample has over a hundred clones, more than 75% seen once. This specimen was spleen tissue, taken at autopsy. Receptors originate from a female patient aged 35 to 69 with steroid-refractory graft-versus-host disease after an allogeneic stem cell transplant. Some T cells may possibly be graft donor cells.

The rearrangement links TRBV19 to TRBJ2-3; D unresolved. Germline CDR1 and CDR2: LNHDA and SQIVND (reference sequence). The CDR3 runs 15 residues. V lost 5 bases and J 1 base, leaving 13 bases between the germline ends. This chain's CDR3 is CASSVGRPRTDTQYF. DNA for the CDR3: TGTGCCAGTAGTGTCGGACGGCCGCGCACAGATACGCAGTATTTT. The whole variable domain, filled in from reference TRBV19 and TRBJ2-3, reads DGGITQSPKYLFRKEGQNVTLSCEQNLNHDAMYWYRQDPGQGLRLIYYSQIVNDFQKGDIAEGYSVSREKKESFPLTVTSAQKNPTAFYLCASSVGRPRTDTQYFGPGTRLTVL.

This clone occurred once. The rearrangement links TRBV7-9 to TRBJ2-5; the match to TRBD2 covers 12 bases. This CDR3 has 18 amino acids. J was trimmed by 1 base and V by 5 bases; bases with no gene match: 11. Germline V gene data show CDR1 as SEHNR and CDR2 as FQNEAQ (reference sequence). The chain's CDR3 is CASSGRLAGAFLQETQYF. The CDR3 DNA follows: TGTGCCAGCAGCGGGCGACTAGCGGGGGCCTTCCTCCAAGAGACCCAGTACTTC.

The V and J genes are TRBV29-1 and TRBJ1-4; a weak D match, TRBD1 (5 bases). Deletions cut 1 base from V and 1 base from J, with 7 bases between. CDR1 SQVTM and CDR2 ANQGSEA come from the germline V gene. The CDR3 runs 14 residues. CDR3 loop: CSVEVRGTNEKLFF. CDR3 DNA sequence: TGCAGCGTTGAAGTGAGGGGAACTAATGAAAAACTGTTTTTT.

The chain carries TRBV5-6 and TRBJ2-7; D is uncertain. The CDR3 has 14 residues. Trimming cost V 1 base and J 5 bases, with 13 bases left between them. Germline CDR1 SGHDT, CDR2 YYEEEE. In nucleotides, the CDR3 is TGTGCCAGCAGCTTGTTCAGGCTCGGCGACGAGCAGTACTTC. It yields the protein CASSLFRLGDEQYF.

The CDR3 reads CASSRVCPISYHNSPLHF. The CDR3 DNA follows: TGTGCCAGCAGCAGGGTTTGTCCCATTTCATATCATAATTCACCCCTCCACTTT. The V and J genes are TRBV3-1 (or the pseudogene TRBV3-2) and TRBJ1-6; no clear D. The CDR3 spans 18 residues. Deletions cut 5 bases from V and 5 bases from J, with 22 bases between. The germline V gene has CDR1 LGHDT and CDR2 YNNKEL (reference sequence).

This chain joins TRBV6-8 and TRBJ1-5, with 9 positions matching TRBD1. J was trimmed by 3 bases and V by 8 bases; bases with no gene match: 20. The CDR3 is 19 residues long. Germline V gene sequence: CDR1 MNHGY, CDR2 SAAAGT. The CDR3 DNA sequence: TGTGCCAGCCAGGGCAGCCGGGACAGGGTTAGATCGGACAATCAGCCCCAGCATTTT. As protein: CASQGSRDRVRSDNQPQHF.

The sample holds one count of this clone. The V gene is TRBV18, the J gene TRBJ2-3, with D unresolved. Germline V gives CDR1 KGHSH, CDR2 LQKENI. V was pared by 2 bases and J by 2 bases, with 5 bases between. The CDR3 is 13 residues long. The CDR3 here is CASSPGVTDTQYF. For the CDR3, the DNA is TGTGCCAGCTCACCAGGGGTCACAGATACGCAGTATTTT.

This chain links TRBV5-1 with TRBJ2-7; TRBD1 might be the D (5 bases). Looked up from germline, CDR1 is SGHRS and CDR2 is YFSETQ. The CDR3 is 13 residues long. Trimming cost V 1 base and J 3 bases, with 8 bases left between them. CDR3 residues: CASSLLGDYEQYF. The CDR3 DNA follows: TGCGCCAGCAGCTTGCTAGGGGACTACGAGCAGTACTTC.

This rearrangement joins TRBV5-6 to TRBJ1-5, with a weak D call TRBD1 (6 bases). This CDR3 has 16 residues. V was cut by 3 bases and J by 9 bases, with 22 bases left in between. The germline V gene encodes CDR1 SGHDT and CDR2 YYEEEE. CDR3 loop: CASSSTGLLGKGPQHF. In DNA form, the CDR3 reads TGTGCCAGCAGCTCGACAGGTCTTTTGGGAAAGGGGCCCCAGCATTTT. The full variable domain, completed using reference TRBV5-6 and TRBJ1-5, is DAGVTQSPTHLIKTRGQQVTLRCSPKSGHDTVSWYQQALGQGPQFIFQYYEEEERQRGNFPDRFSGHQFPNYSSELNVNALLLGDSALYLCASSSTGLLGKGPQHFGDGTRLSIL.

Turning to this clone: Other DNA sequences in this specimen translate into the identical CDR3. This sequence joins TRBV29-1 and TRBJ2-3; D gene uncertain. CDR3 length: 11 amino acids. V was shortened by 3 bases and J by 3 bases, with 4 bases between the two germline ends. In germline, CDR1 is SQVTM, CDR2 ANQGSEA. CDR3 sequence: CSVESTDTQYF. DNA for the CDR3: TGCAGCGTTGAGTCGACAGATACGCAGTATTTT.

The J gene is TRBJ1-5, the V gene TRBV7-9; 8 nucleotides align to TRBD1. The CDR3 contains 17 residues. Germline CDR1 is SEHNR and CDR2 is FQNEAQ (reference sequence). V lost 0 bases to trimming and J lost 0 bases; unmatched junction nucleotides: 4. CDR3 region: CASSLAVTGVSNQPQHF. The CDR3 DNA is TGTGCCAGCAGCTTAGCGGTGACAGGGGTTAGCAATCAGCCCCAGCATTTT.

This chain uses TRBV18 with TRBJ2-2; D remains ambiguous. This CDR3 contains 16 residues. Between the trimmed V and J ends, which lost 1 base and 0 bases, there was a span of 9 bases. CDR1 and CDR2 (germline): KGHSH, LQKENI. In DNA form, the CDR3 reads TGTGCCAGCTCACCACTAGGGCCTCCGAACACCGGGGAGCTGTTTTTT. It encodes CASSPLGPPNTGELFF.

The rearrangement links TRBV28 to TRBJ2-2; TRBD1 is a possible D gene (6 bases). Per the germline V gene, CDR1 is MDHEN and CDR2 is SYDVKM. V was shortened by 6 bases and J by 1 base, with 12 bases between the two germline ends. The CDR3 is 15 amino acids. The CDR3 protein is CASSYLRGNTGELFF. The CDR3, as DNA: TGTGCCAGCAGCTATCTCAGGGGGAACACCGGGGAGCTGTTTTTT. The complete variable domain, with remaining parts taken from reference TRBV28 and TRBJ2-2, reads DVKVTQSSRYLVKRTGEKVFLECVQDMDHENMFWYRQDPGLGLRLIYFSYDVKMKEKGDIPEGYSVSREKKERFSLILESASTNQTSMYLCASSYLRGNTGELFFGEGSRLTVL.

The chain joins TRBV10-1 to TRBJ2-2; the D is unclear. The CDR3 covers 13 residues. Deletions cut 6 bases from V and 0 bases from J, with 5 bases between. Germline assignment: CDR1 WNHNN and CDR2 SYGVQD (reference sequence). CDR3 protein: CASRLTNTGELFF. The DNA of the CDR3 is TGCGCCAGCAGACTCACGAACACCGGGGAGCTGTTTTTT.

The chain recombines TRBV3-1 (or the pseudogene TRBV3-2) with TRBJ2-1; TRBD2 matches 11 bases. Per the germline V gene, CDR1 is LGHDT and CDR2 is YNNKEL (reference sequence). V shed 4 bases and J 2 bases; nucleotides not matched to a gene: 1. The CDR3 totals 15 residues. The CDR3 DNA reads TGTGCCAGCAGCCTACTAGCGGGGGCCTACAATGAGCAGTTCTTC. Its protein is CASSLLAGAYNEQFF.

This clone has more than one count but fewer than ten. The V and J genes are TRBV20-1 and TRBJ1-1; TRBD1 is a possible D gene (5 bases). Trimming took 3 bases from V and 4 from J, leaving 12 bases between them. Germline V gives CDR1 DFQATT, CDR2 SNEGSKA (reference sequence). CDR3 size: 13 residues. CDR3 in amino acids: CSASPGVGTEAFF. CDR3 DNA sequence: TGCAGTGCTAGTCCGGGGGTTGGCACTGAAGCTTTCTTT.